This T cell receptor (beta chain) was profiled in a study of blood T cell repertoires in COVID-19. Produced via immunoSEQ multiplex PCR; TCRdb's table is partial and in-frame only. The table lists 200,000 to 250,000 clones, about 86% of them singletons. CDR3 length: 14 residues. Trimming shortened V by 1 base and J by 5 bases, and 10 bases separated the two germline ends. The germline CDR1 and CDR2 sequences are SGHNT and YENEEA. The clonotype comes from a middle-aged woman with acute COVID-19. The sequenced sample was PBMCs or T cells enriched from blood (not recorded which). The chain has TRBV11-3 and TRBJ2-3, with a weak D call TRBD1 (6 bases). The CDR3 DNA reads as TGTGCCAGCAGCTTAGTAGCAGGGGTAGATACGCAGTATTTT. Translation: CASSLVAGVDTQYF.